These 17 T cell receptor beta chains came from one sample sequenced in a study of blood T cell repertoires in COVID-19. Libraries were prepared by immunoSEQ multiplex PCR; TCRdb keeps only in-frame clonotypes and omits some of them. The table has about 300,000 clones, roughly 90% seen once; the top ten hold about 2.2%. Material: peripheral blood. The receptors shown here come from a woman aged 25 to 39 with COVID-19, enrolled during active disease.

The gene calls are TRBV7-7 and TRBJ2-2; 7 nucleotides align to TRBD2. Trimming removed 2 bases from V and 1 base from J; junction bases left unmatched: 4. CDR1 and CDR2 (germline): SSHAT, FNYEAQ (reference sequence). The CDR3 has 16 residues. The CDR3 sequence is CASSLLSGLNTGELFF. CDR3 sequence (DNA): TGTGCCAGCAGCTTACTTAGCGGGTTGAACACCGGGGAGCTGTTTTTT. The entire variable domain, with the rest obtained from reference TRBV7-7 and TRBJ2-2, is as follows: GAGVSQSPRYKVTKRGQDVTLRCDPISSHATLYWYQQALGQGPEFLTYFNYEAQPDKSGLPSDRFSAERPEGSISTLTIQRTEQRDSAMYRCASSLLSGLNTGELFFGEGSRLTVL.

CDR3 region: CATSGRIDEQYF. The CDR3 nucleotides are TGTGCCACTAGCGGGAGGATCGACGAGCAGTACTTC. This rearrangement joins TRBV2 to TRBJ2-7, with TRBD2 identical over 11 bases. Germline assignment: CDR1 SNHLY and CDR2 FYNNEI. This CDR3 contains 12 residues. The trim removed 10 bases at V and 5 bases at J, leaving 4 bases unmatched.

The V call is TRBV3-1 (or the pseudogene TRBV3-2), the J call TRBJ2-1; 14 positions agree with TRBD2. Per germline, CDR1 LGHDT and CDR2 YNNKEL (reference sequence). The CDR3 covers 15 residues. Losses at the gene ends were 4 bases for V and 11 bases for J; bases not matched to a gene: 7. The CDR3 nucleotides read TGTGCCAGCAGCCTGGGACTAGCGGGAGAGGTTAAGCAGTTCTTC. It is translated as CASSLGLAGEVKQFF.

The rearrangement uses TRBV10-3 and TRBJ1-4; the match to TRBD1 covers 9 bases. Germline trimming cut 0 bases from V and 8 bases from J; bases unmatched to any gene: 4. Germline CDR1 and CDR2: ENHRY and SYGVKD. This CDR3 has 15 residues. This chain's CDR3 is CAISESDRGWEKLFF. CDR3 bases: TGTGCCATCAGTGAGTCGGACAGGGGATGGGAAAAACTGTTTTTT.

This clone turned up a few times. This chain connects TRBV3-1 (or the pseudogene TRBV3-2) to TRBJ1-6, with D unclear. Trimming removed 1 base from V and 4 bases from J, with 8 bases in between. CDR1 LGHDT and CDR2 YNNKEL come from the germline V gene (reference sequence). The CDR3 is 15 amino acids. The CDR3 reads CASSQGENYNSPLHF. As DNA, the CDR3 is TGTGCCAGCAGCCAAGGGGAGAATTATAATTCACCCCTCCACTTT.

The chain recombines TRBV6-5 with TRBJ2-1; 7 positions match TRBD2. The trim removed 4 bases at V and 2 bases at J, leaving 2 bases unmatched. The germline CDR1 and CDR2 sequences are MNHEY and SVGAGI. This CDR3 is 14 amino acids long. This CDR3 is CASSWEGPYNEQFF. CDR3 DNA sequence: TGTGCCAGCAGTTGGGAGGGACCCTACAATGAGCAGTTCTTC.

The rearrangement joins TRBV6-5 to TRBJ2-1, with a tentative D call TRBD1 (6 bases). The V and J ends lost 5 bases and 3 bases respectively, with 14 bases between them. Germline V gene sequence: CDR1 MNHEY, CDR2 SVGAGI. This CDR3 has 15 residues. The CDR3 spells CASSQPGDNYNEQFF. As DNA, the CDR3 is TGTGCCAGCAGTCAACCCGGGGACAACTACAATGAGCAGTTCTTC.

The rearrangement uses TRBV6-2 or TRBV6-3 and TRBJ1-2; D is uncertain. The germline gives CDR1 MNHEY, CDR2 SVGEGT. V was trimmed by 2 bases and J by 0 bases, leaving 10 bases between them. The CDR3 spans 15 residues. The DNA of the CDR3 is TGTGCCAGCAGTTACGGAGGATATACTAACTATGGCTACACCTTC. Translation: CASSYGGYTNYGYTF.

This rearrangement joins TRBV27 to TRBJ2-1, with 11 bases that match TRBD2. CDR3 length: 17 residues. Trimming at V came to 3 bases and at J to 8 bases, leaving 12 bases not matched to a gene. Germline assignment: CDR1 MNHEY and CDR2 SMNVEV (reference sequence). The CDR3 region has the DNA TGTGCCAGCAGTTTTACTTCGGGACTAGCGGTTCGGGATGAGCAGTTCTTC. Amino acid sequence: CASSFTSGLAVRDEQFF.

The chain links TRBV10-3 to TRBJ1-1; D is possibly TRBD1 (5 bases). The CDR3 has 16 amino acids. Per germline, CDR1 ENHRY and CDR2 SYGVKD. Trimming removed 0 bases from V and 0 bases from J, with 11 bases in between. This CDR3 reads CAISESLTGVNTEAFF. CDR3 in DNA: TGTGCCATCAGTGAGTCGCTTACGGGGGTGAACACTGAAGCTTTCTTT.

The chain couples TRBV6-4 to TRBJ2-7; TRBD1 aligns across 10 bases. Trimming cost V 6 bases and J 5 bases; bases outside gene matches: 10. There are 15 residues in the CDR3. Germline loops: CDR1 MRHNA, CDR2 SNTAGT. The CDR3 region has the DNA TGTGCCAGCAGAGAACCGGGACAGGGGAAAAACGAGCAGTACTTC. Protein sequence: CASREPGQGKNEQYF.

This clone was counted a few times. The chain carries TRBV3-1 (or the pseudogene TRBV3-2) and TRBJ1-5; a possible D gene is TRBD1 (5 bases). V was clipped by 4 bases and J by 7 bases, with 14 bases between them. This CDR3 has 14 residues. Germline V gene sequence: CDR1 LGHDT, CDR2 YNNKEL (reference sequence). DNA of the CDR3: TGTGCCAGCAGCCTGGAAAGCTCAGGGCAGCCCCAGCATTTT. It codes for CASSLESSGQPQHF.

The V call is TRBV11-2, the J call TRBJ1-1; D ambiguous. The CDR3 consists of 14 residues. The V and J ends lost 4 bases and 6 bases respectively, with 15 bases between them. CDR1 and CDR2 from the germline V gene are SGHAT and FQNNGV. The CDR3 reads CASSSPRGRAEAFF. CDR3 DNA: TGTGCCAGCAGCTCTCCTCGGGGAAGGGCTGAAGCTTTCTTT.

The V gene is TRBV20-1, the J gene TRBJ2-7; TRBD1 matches 8 bases. V shed 3 bases, J shed 6 bases, and the junction held 1 base outside the gene matches. CDR1 is DFQATT and CDR2 is SNEGSKA in the germline V gene (reference sequence). The CDR3 runs to 11 residues. CDR3 in DNA: TGCAGTGCTAGGACAGGGGTCGAGCAGTACTTC. Amino acid sequence: CSARTGVEQYF.

CDR3 region: CAIRRESSYNEQFF. Here the CDR3 DNA reads TGTGCCATCAGAAGAGAGAGCTCCTACAATGAGCAGTTCTTC. The chain is built from TRBV10-3 and TRBJ2-1; D gene uncertain. Germline CDR1 reads ENHRY; CDR2 reads SYGVKD. This CDR3 comprises 14 residues. The V and J ends lost 6 bases and 0 bases respectively, with 9 bases between them.

The chain uses TRBV19 and TRBJ1-6; D gene uncertain. The ends were cut back, 2 bases at V and 3 bases at J, with 17 bases in the middle. Germline V gene sequence: CDR1 LNHDA, CDR2 SQIVND (reference sequence). The CDR3 has 18 residues. CDR3 amino acids: CASSIYGEGRSYNSPLHF. In DNA, the CDR3 is TGTGCCAGTAGTATATATGGAGAGGGCCGGAGCTATAATTCACCCCTCCACTTT.

The chain carries TRBV19 and TRBJ2-5; D gene ambiguous. Germline V gene data show CDR1 as LNHDA and CDR2 as SQIVND (reference sequence). CDR3 length: 15 amino acids. Trimming shortened V by 1 base and J by 0 bases, and 9 bases separated the two germline ends. The CDR3 sequence: CASSIGPRDQETQYF. CDR3 nucleotides: TGTGCCAGTAGTATAGGCCCGAGAGACCAAGAGACCCAGTACTTC.